The 5 T cell receptor beta chains below come from one sample, sequenced in a study of response to subunit inactivated influenza vaccine. One entry per CDR3 protein, called by TCRdb with MiXCR from the RT-PCR reads. The sample records 530,000 or so distinct CDR3 sequences, around 11% being singletons. The material sequenced was PBMCs from blood, taken on the day of vaccination. Receptors originate from a man in his forties or fifties who received an inactivated influenza vaccine.

V and J are TRBV20-1 and TRBJ2-5; 7 nucleotides match TRBD1. The germline V gene has CDR1 DFQATT and CDR2 SNEGSKA (reference sequence). V lost 5 bases and J lost 5; bases outside the gene matches: 8. CDR3 length equals 13 residues. CDR3 protein: CSAETTGRETQYF. The CDR3 bases are TGCAGTGCTGAAACGACAGGGCGCGAGACCCAGTACTTC.

This clonotype was counted between two and nine times. V gene TRBV3-1 combines with J gene TRBJ2-1, with D uncertain. The length of the CDR3 is 13 residues. The V end lost 2 bases, the J end lost 10 bases, and 12 bases lay between the germline ends. CDR1 LGHDT and CDR2 YNNKEL come from the germline V gene (reference sequence). CDR3 in amino acids: CASSQTVEREQFF. The CDR3 coding sequence is TGTGCCAGCAGCCAAACGGTTGAGCGAGAGCAGTTCTTC.

The chain recombines TRBV9 with TRBJ2-5; D unresolved. This CDR3 is built from 15 residues. Germline CDR1 is SGDLS and CDR2 is YYNGEE. Between the trimmed V and J ends, which lost 3 bases and 1 base, there was a span of 13 bases. CDR3 amino acids: CASSARGPFQETQYF. In DNA form, the CDR3 reads TGTGCCAGCAGCGCAAGAGGACCCTTCCAAGAGACCCAGTACTTC.

This clonotype occurred many times. The chain couples TRBV20-1 to TRBJ2-7; the D gene is possibly TRBD1 (6 bases). The germline CDR1 and CDR2 sequences are DFQATT and SNEGSKA (reference sequence). This CDR3 contains 13 residues. Trimming shortened V by 5 bases and J by 6 bases, and 17 bases separated the two germline ends. Here the CDR3 reads CSAPLGRGSEQYF. In DNA, the CDR3 is TGCAGTGCTCCACTGGGCAGGGGTAGCGAGCAGTACTTC.

In this sample, this clonotype turned up many times. V is TRBV12-3 or TRBV12-4 and J is TRBJ2-2; the match to TRBD2 covers 10 bases. CDR3 length: 16 amino acids. V shed 4 bases, J shed 5 bases, and the junction held 7 bases outside the gene matches. The CDR3 sequence is CASSSGLAETTGELFF. DNA for the CDR3: TGTGCCAGCAGTTCCGGACTAGCGGAAACTACCGGGGAGCTGTTTTTT.